Listed here are 9 T cell receptor beta chains from one sample, sequenced in a study of T cells in Graves' hyperthyroidism and ophthalmopathy. Template material for amplifying TCR beta CDR3 regions consisted of RNA transcripts. The primer set for the first-round RT-PCR of the TCR CDR3 was HTBI. TCRdb processed the multiplex PCR reads anew with MiXCR; each CDR3 protein has one entry. The table lists more than 500,000 distinct CDR3 sequences, around 45% of them singletons. Specimen: peripheral blood or thyroid tissue (not recorded which). Every receptor here comes from an adult woman with Graves' disease, either hyperthyroidism or ophthalmopathy (not recorded which).

This clonotype was observed many times. This chain joins TRBV19 and TRBJ1-1; possible D gene TRBD1, 6 bases. There are 14 residues in the CDR3. Germline V lookup: CDR1 LNHDA, CDR2 SQIVND (reference sequence). V lost 6 bases and J 3 bases, leaving 14 bases between the germline ends. DNA for the CDR3: TGTGCCAGTAGGGCTGGACAGTTGTACACTGAAGCTTTCTTT. Encoded protein: CASRAGQLYTEAFF.

This clonotype was recorded at least ten times. The CDR3 DNA follows: TGTGCCAGCAGTCAAGCAGCAGGGTCCGAAGCTTTCTTT. Translation: CASSQAAGSEAFF. This chain links TRBV7-2 with TRBJ1-1; TRBD1 might be the D (5 bases). CDR1 is SGHTA and CDR2 is FQGNSA in the germline V gene. V gave up 6 bases and J gave up 8 bases, with 16 bases separating them. The CDR3 sequence is 13 residues long.

To note about this clonotype: A much larger clone lies one base from this, so it may be a read error. The chain couples TRBV20-1 to TRBJ2-5, with D unclear. CDR3 length: 12 residues. The germline CDR1 and CDR2 sequences are DFQATT and SNEGSKA (reference sequence). The CDR3 region is CSAHIHQGTQYF. The CDR3 DNA sequence: TGCAGTGCTCACATCCATCAAGGGACCCAGTACTTC.

The chain carries TRBV28 and TRBJ2-7, with 9 bases aligning to TRBD1. Germline V gene lookup returns CDR1 MDHEN and CDR2 SYDVKM. With V trimmed by 4 bases and J by 3 bases, 4 bases remained unmatched. The CDR3 contains 14 residues. CDR3 sequence (DNA): TGTGCCAGCAGTTCCCGGGACAGGGACTACGAGCAGTACTTC. Translating gives CASSSRDRDYEQYF.

About this clonotype: A much larger clone differs by one base, so this may be a read error. V and J are TRBV11-2 and TRBJ1-5; 8 nucleotides align to TRBD1. The CDR3 spans 15 residues. Germline-derived CDR1 and CDR2 are SGHAT and FQNNGV. CDR3 DNA: TGTGCCAGCAGCACCTCAGGGGGCCACAATCAGCTCCAGCATTTT. It codes for CASSTSGGHNQLQHF.

V is TRBV2 and J is TRBJ2-5; the D is unclear. Trimming shortened V by 6 bases and J by 3 bases, and 11 bases separated the two germline ends. The germline CDR1 and CDR2 sequences are SNHLY and FYNNEI. The CDR3 is 13 amino acids. The CDR3 protein is CASSSAQKETQYF. The DNA of the CDR3 is TGTGCCAGCAGCTCGGCACAGAAAGAGACCCAGTACTTC.

This clonotype was found many times. V and J are TRBV12-3 or TRBV12-4 and TRBJ2-2, with D unclear. V lost 2 bases and J lost 4, with 11 bases in between. The CDR3 extends over 15 amino acids. As DNA, the CDR3 is TGTGCCAGCAGTTTACATGGTAGTTTCACCGGGGAGCTGTTTTTT. Amino acids: CASSLHGSFTGELFF.

The rearrangement joins TRBV7-9 to TRBJ2-7; possible D gene TRBD2, 5 bases. The CDR3 runs to 14 residues. V lost 5 bases to trimming and J lost 7 bases, with 18 bases between them. Germline CDR1 reads SEHNR; CDR2 reads FQNEAQ (reference sequence). The CDR3 region is CASSAGPPTGEQYF. The CDR3 region has the DNA TGTGCCAGCAGCGCGGGTCCTCCCACCGGGGAGCAGTACTTC. Complete variable domain (other parts from reference TRBV7-9 and TRBJ2-7): DTGVSQNPRHKITKRGQNVTFRCDPISEHNRLYWYRQTLGQGPEFLTYFQNEAQLEKSRLLSDRFSAERPKGSFSTLEIQRTEQGDSAMYLCASSAGPPTGEQYFGPGTRLTVT.

Concerning this clonotype: A read error is possible here, since a much larger clone lies one base away. V is TRBV7-2 and J is TRBJ2-2; TRBD1 aligns across 8 bases. The V gene's germline CDR1 is SGHTA and CDR2 FQGNSA. Germline trimming cut 5 bases from V and 1 base from J; bases unmatched to any gene: 3. The CDR3 spans 15 residues. CDR3 sequence reads: CASSQGTGNTGELFF. CDR3 DNA: TGTGCCAGCAGCCAAGGGACAGGGAACACCGGGGAGCTGTTTTTT.